These T cell receptor beta chains were read from a single sample in a study of CD8+CD57+ T cells in acquired aplastic anemia. MiXCR, applied by TCRdb to the reads, yields one record per CDR3 protein. This sample has around 170,000 distinct CDR3 sequences, with around half found just once. Sequencing was done on a sample of sorted CD4+, CD8+, or CD8+CD57+ T cells (not recorded which) from PBMCs. All receptors come from a human donor with aplastic anemia. Each CDR3 is given with its conserved first and last residue. The D gene is left open where the match is weak. Only part of the rows carry a size: once, few, many, or a class if the clone is expanded.

v_gene,abundance,d_gene,j_gene,CDR3aa,CDR3nt
TRBV11-3,many,NA,TRBJ1-1,CASSRYQNTEAFF,TGTGCCAGCAGCCGTTACCAGAACACTGAAGCTTTCTTT
TRBV12-3/TRBV12-4,many,TRBD1,TRBJ2-1,CASSLTSTGAAQFF,TGTGCCAGCAGCCTTACATCGACAGGGGCCGCGCAGTTCTTC
TRBV10-3,NA,NA,TRBJ1-5,CAISLDLNQPQHF,TGTGCCATCAGCCTGGACCTCAATCAGCCCCAGCATTTT
TRBV10-3,NA,NA,TRBJ2-1,CAISESGGVNEQFF,TGTGCCATCAGTGAGTCGGGGGGAGTCAATGAGCAGTTCTTC
TRBV12-3/TRBV12-4,many,NA,TRBJ1-2,CASSALRYGYTF,TGTGCCAGCAGTGCACTCCGCTATGGCTACACCTTC
TRBV29-1,NA,NA,TRBJ2-5,CSVVNRVVETQYF,TGCAGCGTTGTGAACAGGGTTGTGGAGACCCAGTACTTC
TRBV10-3,NA,NA,TRBJ2-1,CAITIDSYNEQFF,TGTGCCATCACCATTGACAGCTACAATGAGCAGTTCTTC
TRBV5-4,few,TRBD1,TRBJ1-6,CASSLAGGRSPLHF,TGTGCCAGCAGTTTAGCAGGGGGTCGTTCACCCCTCCACTTT
TRBV5-1,many,TRBD2,TRBJ2-1,CASSLVLAGATYNEQFF,TGCGCCAGCAGCTTGGTACTAGCGGGAGCAACCTACAATGAGCAGTTCTTC
TRBV7-8,NA,NA,TRBJ2-7,CASSQRRNYEQYF,TGTGCCAGCAGCCAACGCAGAAACTACGAGCAGTACTTC
TRBV25-1,once,TRBD2,TRBJ2-1,CASSGMRAGSPYNEQFF,TGTGCCAGCAGTGGCATGCGAGCGGGAAGCCCCTACAATGAGCAGTTCTTC
TRBV5-1,few,TRBD2,TRBJ2-2,CASSRSGLEVTGELFF,TGCGCCAGCAGCCGGTCGGGACTAGAGGTCACCGGGGAGCTGTTTTTT
TRBV5-4,many,TRBD2,TRBJ2-7,CASSLPGLGTEQYF,TGTGCCAGCAGCTTACCGGGACTAGGGACCGAGCAGTACTTC
TRBV10-2,many,NA,TRBJ2-7,CASRVFGSSYEQYF,TGCGCCAGCAGAGTTTTCGGGAGCTCCTACGAGCAGTACTTC